Included here is one TCR beta chain sequence, with context. The antigen remains undetermined. The data stem from a study of T cell responses to AZD1222 COVID-19 vaccine. The overall study: Analyses pooled second doses at about 4 or about 12 weeks. Study observations and caveats: Nearly half of spike-specific TCRs reportedly target variant regions that are unmutated in the B.1.351 and B.1.1.7 variants. The span of vaccine-associated CD4 TCRs extended across spike, with dominance at 160-218 and 743-854. Donors were largely white British and mainly female; clonal diversity was possibly underestimated.

Between the trimmed V and J ends, which lost 0 bases and 10 bases, there was a span of 6 bases. Germline CDR1 is DFQATT and CDR2 is SNEGSKA (reference sequence). The CDR3 contains 11 residues. Sequenced by immunoSEQ multiplex PCR; TCRdb stores in-frame clones only, minus some. The sample has 130,000 to 150,000 clones, approximately 88% seen once; the top ten hold roughly 15%. The J gene is TRBJ1-4, the V gene TRBV20-1; D unresolved. The source was peripheral blood, collected on day 0 of AZD1222 vaccination. The sequence was obtained from an adult in good health. DNA of the CDR3: TGCAGTGCTAGAGATCAAAGAAAACTGTTTTTT. Translation: CSARDQRKLFF.